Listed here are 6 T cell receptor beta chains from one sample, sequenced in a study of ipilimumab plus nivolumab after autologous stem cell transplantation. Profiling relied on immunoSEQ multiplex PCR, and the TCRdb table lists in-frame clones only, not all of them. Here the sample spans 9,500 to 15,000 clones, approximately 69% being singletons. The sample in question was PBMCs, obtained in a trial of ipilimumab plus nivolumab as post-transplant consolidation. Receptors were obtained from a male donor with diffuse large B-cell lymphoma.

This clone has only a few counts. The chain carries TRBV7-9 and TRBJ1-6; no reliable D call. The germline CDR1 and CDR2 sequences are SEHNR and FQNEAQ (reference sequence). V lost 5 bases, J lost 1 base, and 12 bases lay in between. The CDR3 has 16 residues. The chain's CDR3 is CASSVMIGSYNSPLHF. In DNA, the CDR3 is TGTGCCAGCAGCGTTATGATTGGGTCCTATAATTCACCCCTCCACTTT.

CDR3 bases: TGTGCCAGCAGTGAAACTCCGGGGAACACTGAAGCTTTCTTT. It translates to CASSETPGNTEAFF. The chain has TRBV6-1 and TRBJ1-1; D remains unclear. This CDR3 has 14 residues. CDR1 MNHNS and CDR2 SASEGT come from the germline V gene. Trimming took off 2 bases at V and 1 base at J, with 8 bases between the two ends.

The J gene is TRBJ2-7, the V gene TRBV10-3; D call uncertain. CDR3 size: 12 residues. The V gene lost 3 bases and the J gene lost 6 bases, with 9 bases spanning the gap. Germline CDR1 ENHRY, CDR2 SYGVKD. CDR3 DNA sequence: TGTGCCATCAGTGACTCAGTTGGCGAGCAGTACTTC. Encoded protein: CAISDSVGEQYF.

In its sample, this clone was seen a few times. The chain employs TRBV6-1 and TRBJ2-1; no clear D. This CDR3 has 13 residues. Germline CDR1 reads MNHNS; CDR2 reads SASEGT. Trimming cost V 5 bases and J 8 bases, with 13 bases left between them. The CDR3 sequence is CASSFGVSDEQFF. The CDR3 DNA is TGTGCCAGCAGTTTTGGGGTGTCCGATGAGCAGTTCTTC.

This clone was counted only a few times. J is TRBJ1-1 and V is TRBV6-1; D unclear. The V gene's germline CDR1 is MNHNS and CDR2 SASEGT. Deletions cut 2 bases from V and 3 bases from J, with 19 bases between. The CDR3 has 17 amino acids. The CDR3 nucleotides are TGTGCCAGCAGTGAATCTTCGGTCTTCGCAGTGGACACTGAAGCTTTCTTT. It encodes CASSESSVFAVDTEAFF.

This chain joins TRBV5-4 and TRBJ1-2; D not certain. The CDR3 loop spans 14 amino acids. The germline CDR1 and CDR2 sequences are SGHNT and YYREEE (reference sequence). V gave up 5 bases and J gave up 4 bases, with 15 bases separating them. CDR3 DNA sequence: TGTGCCAGCAGACCTTTCCGGGAGTTCTATGGCTACACCTTC. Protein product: CASRPFREFYGYTF.